This T cell receptor beta chain was identified in a study of blood T cell repertoires in COVID-19. Study at large: Both acute and convalescent COVID-19 samples were obtained from the United States, Italy and Spain. Sample material is recorded as cDNA or gDNA derived from T cells, B-cell-depleted T cells, or PBMCs.

Per the study methods: Researchers report that nucleated cell counts were estimated from reference gene primer amplification. Sequencing used immunoSEQ multiplex PCR; TCRdb keeps in-frame clones, though not all of them. The DNA gave D and trimming, while V, J and clone size come from that table. The sample shows about 230,000 clones, more than 75% of them seen only once. The count of this clone is one. CDR1 and CDR2 (germline): MDHEN, SYDVKM. Trimming removed 4 bases at V and 8 bases at J, with 11 bases between. The CDR3 consists of 12 residues. This chain uses TRBV28 with TRBJ1-2, with no clear D. Sample: peripheral blood. This sequence originates from a man aged 40-55 years with acute or convalescent COVID-19. The CDR3 DNA reads as TGTGCCAGCAGTTCCCCGTTTGAGGGCTACACCTTC. The encoded protein is CASSSPFEGYTF.